The rows below give T cell receptor gamma chains drawn from one sample of a study of Vδ1+ human thymocytes. TCRdb made new clone calls on the multiplex PCR reads using CATT. The sample consists of under 25,000 gamma-chain clones, roughly 15% of them appearing once. The sequenced sample consisted of Vdelta1+ gamma-delta thymocytes from the thymus. These TCRs come from a child under two years old who had congenital heart surgery. The CDR3 runs from the conserved cysteine through the conserved F or W. Only some rows state a clone size, as once, few, many or a class for expanded clones.

size: few
J: TRGJP2
V: TRGV4
CDR3: CATWLSSDWIKTF
DNA: TGTGCCACCTGGCTGAGTAGTGATTGGATCAAGACGTTT

size: -
J: TRGJ1/TRGJ2
V: TRGV4
CDR3: CATWDGPNSANYYKKLF
DNA: TGTGCCACCTGGGATGGACCAAATTCAGCGAATTATTATAAGAAACTCTTT

size: few
J: TRGJ1/TRGJ2
V: TRGV5
CDR3: CATWDRLGYKKLF
DNA: TGTGCCACCTGGGACAGGCTTGGGTATAAGAAACTCTTT

size: few
J: TRGJP2
V: TRGV4
CDR3: CATGGWIKTF
DNA: TGTGCCACCGGGGGTTGGATCAAGACGTTT

size: few
J: TRGJ1/TRGJ2
V: TRGV5
CDR3: CATWSQGQKLF
DNA: TGTGCCACCTGGTCACAGGGGCAGAAACTCTTT

size: few
J: TRGJ1/TRGJ2
V: TRGV3
CDR3: CATWHRFFYYKKLF
DNA: TGTGCCACCTGGCACAGATTTTTTTATTATAAGAAACTCTTT

size: few
J: TRGJ1/TRGJ2
V: TRGV2
CDR3: CATWDGPTPFYYYKKLF
DNA: TGTGCCACCTGGGACGGGCCCACACCATTTTATTATTATAAGAAACTCTTT

size: few
J: TRGJ1/TRGJ2
V: TRGV9
CDR3: CALWEVLLPRKLF
DNA: TGTGCCTTGTGGGAGGTCCTGTTACCCAGGAAACTCTTT

size: -
J: TRGJP1
V: TRGV8
CDR3: CATWDRSTGWFKIF
DNA: TGTGCCACCTGGGATAGGAGCACTGGTTGGTTCAAGATATTT

size: few
J: TRGJ1/TRGJ2
V: TRGV8
CDR3: CATWDIRRKLF
DNA: TGTGCCACCTGGGATATTCGTAGGAAACTCTTT

size: few
J: TRGJ1/TRGJ2
V: TRGV9
CDR3: CALWGAAGKKLF
DNA: TGTGCCTTGTGGGGGGCTGCGGGTAAGAAACTCTTT

size: few
J: TRGJP2
V: TRGV2
CDR3: CATWDGSLDWIKTF
DNA: TGTGCCACCTGGGACGGGTCCCTCGATTGGATCAAGACGTTT

size: -
J: TRGJ1/TRGJ2
V: TRGV9
CDR3: CALWEEINYYKKLF
DNA: TGTGCCTTGTGGGAGGAGATCAATTATTATAAGAAACTCTTT

size: -
J: TRGJ1/TRGJ2
V: TRGV3
CDR3: CATWGRPRRYYKKLF
DNA: TGTGCCACCTGGGGCAGGCCTCGTAGGTATTATAAGAAACTCTTT

size: few
J: TRGJP1
V: TRGV9
CDR3: CALWERWFKIF
DNA: TGTGCCTTGTGGGAGCGATGGTTCAAGATATTT

size: few
J: TRGJ1/TRGJ2
V: TRGV9
CDR3: CALWEIGYKKLF
DNA: TGTGCCTTGTGGGAGATAGGTTATAAGAAACTCTTT

size: few
J: TRGJ1/TRGJ2
V: TRGV4
CDR3: CATWNGRSGYKKLF
DNA: TGTGCCACCTGGAATGGGCGTAGTGGGTATAAGAAACTCTTT

size: -
J: TRGJ1/TRGJ2
V: TRGV5
CDR3: CATWDTPLYYKKLF
DNA: TGTGCCACCTGGGACACCCCTCTTTATTATAAGAAACTCTTT

size: few
J: TRGJ1/TRGJ2
V: TRGV8
CDR3: CATWDSRTGENKKLF
DNA: TGTGCCACCTGGGATAGTAGGACCGGAGAGAATAAGAAACTCTTT

size: -
J: TRGJ1/TRGJ2
V: TRGV9
CDR3: CALWEPGFYYKKLF
DNA: TGTGCCTTGTGGGAGCCCGGGTTTTATTATAAGAAACTCTTT

size: few
J: TRGJ1/TRGJ2
V: TRGV4
CDR3: CATWDGLPYYKKLF
DNA: TGTGCCACCTGGGACGGCCTACCTTATTATAAGAAACTCTTT

size: few
J: TRGJ1/TRGJ2
V: TRGV4
CDR3: CATWNGQVDKKLF
DNA: TGTGCCACCTGGAATGGGCAAGTTGATAAGAAACTCTTT

size: medium-sized
J: TRGJ1/TRGJ2
V: TRGV9
CDR3: CALWEVHHPNYYKKLF
DNA: TGTGCCTTGTGGGAGGTGCACCATCCGAATTATTATAAGAAACTCTTT

size: -
J: TRGJP1
V: TRGV8
CDR3: CATWDRANTTGWSKIF
DNA: TGTGCCACCTGGGATAGGGCGAATACCACTGGTTGGTCCAAGATATTT

size: -
J: TRGJ1/TRGJ2
V: TRGV2
CDR3: CATWDGKNYYKKLF
DNA: TGTGCCACCTGGGACGGAAAGAATTATTATAAGAAACTCTTT

size: few
J: TRGJ1/TRGJ2
V: TRGV3
CDR3: CATWDFKGYYKKLF
DNA: TGTGCCACCTGGGACTTTAAGGGTTATTATAAGAAACTCTTT

size: -
J: TRGJ1/TRGJ2
V: TRGV8
CDR3: CATWVSGKAKLF
DNA: TGTGCCACCTGGGTCAGCGGTAAGGCGAAACTCTTT

size: few
J: TRGJ1/TRGJ2
V: TRGV3
CDR3: CATWDRSDKKLF
DNA: TGTGCCACCTGGGACAGGTCTGATAAGAAACTCTTT

size: -
J: TRGJP1
V: TRGV8
CDR3: CATWDGTGWFKIF
DNA: TGTGCCACCTGGGATGGGACTGGTTGGTTCAAGATATTT